The 30 T cell receptor beta chains below come from one sample, sequenced in a study of T cells after yellow fever vaccination. TCRdb reprocessed the 5' RACE reads via MiXCR and lists one record per CDR3 protein. The table shows over 150,000 distinct CDR3 sequences, with about 6% occurring only once. Here the sequenced sample was CD4+ T cells sorted from PBMCs, taken on the day of the first yellow fever vaccination. The receptors stem from a young man who received the YFV17D yellow fever vaccine.

This clonotype came up many times. This sequence joins TRBV5-6 and TRBJ2-1; 7 bases fit TRBD2. The CDR3 spans 17 residues. V gave up 2 bases and J gave up 0 bases; unmatched junction bases: 8. Germline assignment: CDR1 SGHDT and CDR2 YYEEEE. CDR3 residues: CASSFGSGAYSYNEQFF. CDR3 DNA: TGTGCCAGCAGCTTTGGGAGCGGGGCCTACTCCTACAATGAGCAGTTCTTC.

The V and J genes are TRBV19 and TRBJ2-5, with D tentatively TRBD1 (6 bases). The CDR3 contains 15 residues. The ends were cut back, 0 bases at V and 4 bases at J, with 12 bases in the middle. Looked up from germline, CDR1 is LNHDA and CDR2 is SQIVND (reference sequence). The CDR3 DNA reads TGTGCCAGTAGTATAGATCGGATAGGGGGAGAGACCCAGTACTTC. It codes for CASSIDRIGGETQYF.

This clonotype was detected many times. J is TRBJ1-6 and V is TRBV7-2; D is ambiguous. The CDR3 consists of 17 residues. Trimming removed 8 bases at V and 0 bases at J, with 17 bases between. The germline V gene encodes CDR1 SGHTA and CDR2 FQGNSA. CDR3 loop: CASAIVGSRSYNSPLHF. For the CDR3, the DNA is TGTGCCAGCGCGATTGTCGGCAGCCGCTCCTATAATTCACCCCTCCACTTT.

This clonotype has ten or more counts. This chain links TRBV7-8 with TRBJ2-2; either TRBD1 or TRBD2 may fit D (5 bases each). The V gene lost 11 bases and the J gene lost 0 bases, with 22 bases spanning the gap. CDR3 size: 17 residues. Per the germline V gene, CDR1 is SGHVS and CDR2 is FQNEAQ. The CDR3 is CAWGRLLLGSNTGELFF. Here the CDR3 DNA reads TGTGCCTGGGGACGGCTACTTCTGGGTTCGAACACCGGGGAGCTGTTTTTT.

The rearrangement links TRBV11-2 to TRBJ2-3; no clear D gene. The V and J ends lost 5 bases and 3 bases respectively, with 27 bases between them. The V gene's germline CDR1 is SGHAT and CDR2 FQNNGV. The CDR3 extends over 19 amino acids. CDR3 protein: CASSHRMGDTASVTDTQYF. CDR3 bases: TGTGCCAGCAGCCATAGAATGGGCGATACTGCTTCGGTTACAGATACGCAGTATTTT.

This clonotype was counted a few times. The chain carries TRBV6-2 or TRBV6-3 and TRBJ1-4, with a weak D call TRBD1 (5 bases). This CDR3 contains 13 residues. With 7 bases removed from V and 8 bases from J, the gap between germline ends came to 14 bases. Germline V lookup: CDR1 MNHEY, CDR2 SVGEGT. CDR3 nucleotides: TGTGCCAGCATCGATCCGGGGGACGAAAAACTGTTTTTT. The encoded protein is CASIDPGDEKLFF.

This clonotype came up many times. The chain has TRBV4-3 and TRBJ2-3; possibly TRBD2 for D (7 bases). Germline assignment: CDR1 LGHNA and CDR2 YSLEER. CDR3 length equals 18 residues. Trimming took 1 base from V and 4 from J, leaving 21 bases between them. The DNA for the CDR3 is TGCGCCAGCAGCCAAGGCTGGGTTGTAAGGGGGGGGCCAGATACGCAGTATTTT. Encoded protein: CASSQGWVVRGGPDTQYF.

This clonotype has ten or more counts. The rearrangement uses TRBV9 and TRBJ2-1, with 8 bases aligning to TRBD1. J lost 9 bases, V lost 4 bases, and 12 bases had no gene match. CDR3 length: 15 amino acids. The germline V gene has CDR1 SGDLS and CDR2 YYNGEE. CDR3 residues: CASSPRPGGTSEQFF. CDR3 DNA sequence: TGTGCCAGCAGCCCAAGGCCAGGGGGCACGAGTGAGCAGTTCTTC.

The table lists this clonotype with many counts. CDR3 loop: CASSFVRGGELFF. Here the CDR3 DNA reads TGCGCCAGCAGCTTCGTTCGGGGCGGGGAGCTGTTTTTT. The chain has TRBV5-1 and TRBJ2-2; perhaps TRBD2 as D (5 bases). The V and J ends lost 2 bases and 7 bases respectively, with 9 bases between them. The germline CDR1 and CDR2 sequences are SGHRS and YFSETQ. This CDR3 has 13 amino acids.

The chain is built from TRBV6-6 and TRBJ2-5; D gene ambiguous. There are 13 residues in the CDR3. Germline V gene lookup returns CDR1 MNHNY and CDR2 SVGAGI (reference sequence). V dropped 1 base and J dropped 4 bases, with 7 bases sitting between them. CDR3 sequence: CASSYWIVETQYF. The CDR3, as DNA: TGTGCCAGCAGTTACTGGATCGTAGAGACCCAGTACTTC.

This clonotype has a handful of counts. The rearrangement links TRBV29-1 to TRBJ2-7; no definite D call. CDR3 length: 11 residues. V was trimmed by 4 bases and J by 3 bases, leaving 7 bases between them. Germline-derived CDR1 and CDR2 are SQVTM and ANQGSEA. CDR3 sequence: CSVVSGYEQYV. Here the CDR3 DNA reads TGCAGCGTTGTCTCTGGCTACGAGCAGTACGTC.

In regard to this clonotype: Possible read error: a much larger clone is one base away. This sequence joins TRBV7-2 and TRBJ1-2; TRBD1 aligns across 7 bases. The CDR3 loop spans 14 amino acids. Germline V gene sequence: CDR1 SGHTA, CDR2 FQGNSA. Trimming removed 6 bases from V and 5 bases from J; junction bases left unmatched: 9. CDR3 amino acids: CTSRPWDRPYGYTF. In nucleotides, the CDR3 is TGTACCAGCAGACCCTGGGACAGACCATATGGCTACACCTTC.

The V and J genes are TRBV3-1 and TRBJ2-3; D not certain. Trimming took 0 bases from V and 6 from J, leaving 10 bases between them. CDR3 size: 14 residues. Per the germline V gene, CDR1 is LGHDT and CDR2 is YNNKEL (reference sequence). The CDR3 spells CASSQDSLRDTQYF. The CDR3 DNA sequence: TGTGCCAGCAGCCAAGACTCTCTCCGGGATACGCAGTATTTT.

This clonotype was counted ten times or more. The CDR3 DNA is TGTGCCAGCAGCCCATATAGCGGGCTAGGCGATACGCAGTATTTT. Encoded protein: CASSPYSGLGDTQYF. The rearrangement links TRBV9 to TRBJ2-3; 7 positions agree with TRBD2. Germline lookup yields CDR1 SGDLS and CDR2 YYNGEE. J lost 6 bases, V lost 4 bases, and 11 bases had no gene match. The CDR3 is made up of 15 amino acids.

The rearrangement uses TRBV10-2 and TRBJ2-3; D might be TRBD2 (7 bases). The V gene's germline CDR1 is WSHSY and CDR2 SAAADI. V was pared by 0 bases and J by 6 bases, with 19 bases between. The CDR3 extends over 17 amino acids. CDR3 DNA: TGCGCCAGCAGTGAGTCGGGGAGTTGGGGGGGCGTGGATACGCAGTATTTT. Translating it yields CASSESGSWGGVDTQYF.

Ten or more counts support this clonotype. The CDR3 reads CASSRDRAGNQPQHF. The CDR3 DNA sequence: TGTGCCAGCAGTCGTGACAGGGCCGGCAATCAGCCCCAGCATTTT. The chain employs TRBV3-1 and TRBJ1-5; the match to TRBD1 covers 7 bases. The CDR3 sequence is 15 residues long. The ends lost 6 bases at V and 2 bases at J; junction bases unmatched: 7. Germline CDR1 and CDR2: LGHDT and YNNKEL (reference sequence).

This clonotype was seen repeatedly, ten times or more. The chain uses TRBV9 and TRBJ1-4; unclear D gene. With 4 bases removed from V and 7 bases from J, the gap between germline ends came to 14 bases. The CDR3 runs 14 residues. Germline CDR1 and CDR2: SGDLS and YYNGEE. The CDR3 coding sequence is TGTGCCAGCAGCCCGAGATCCCGGCCTGAAAAACTGTTTTTT. This encodes CASSPRSRPEKLFF.

V is TRBV28 and J is TRBJ1-6; weak D call: TRBD1 (5 bases). This CDR3 has 13 amino acids. The V end lost 3 bases, the J end lost 7 bases, and 7 bases lay between the germline ends. Germline CDR1 reads MDHEN; CDR2 reads SYDVKM. CDR3 residues: CASSLDMNSPLHF. CDR3 bases: TGTGCCAGCAGTTTGGACATGAATTCACCCCTCCACTTT. Drawing the rest from reference TRBV28 and TRBJ1-6, the complete variable domain is DVKVTQSSRYLVKRTGEKVFLECVQDMDHENMFWYRQDPGLGLRLIYFSYDVKMKEKGDIPEGYSVSREKKERFSLILESASTNQTSMYLCASSLDMNSPLHFGNGTRLTVT.

The sample holds a few counts of this clonotype. The chain links TRBV6-5 to TRBJ1-3; D not certain. V dropped 3 bases and J dropped 0 bases, with 15 bases sitting between them. CDR3 length: 17 residues. Germline V gene sequence: CDR1 MNHEY, CDR2 SVGAGI. The CDR3 sequence: CASSYVSDSHSGNTIYF. The CDR3 DNA reads as TGTGCCAGCAGTTATGTGTCAGACTCTCACTCTGGAAACACCATATATTTT.

This chain joins TRBV5-6 and TRBJ2-7; D is ambiguous. The ends were cut back, 4 bases at V and 0 bases at J, with 2 bases in the middle. The CDR3 is made up of 11 amino acids. CDR1 is SGHDT, CDR2 YYEEEE, per germline. The CDR3 nucleotides read TGTGCCAGCAGCGGCTCCTACGAGCAGTACTTC. It translates to CASSGSYEQYF.

This clonotype was observed a few times. The chain carries TRBV24-1 and TRBJ1-1, with D hard to call. The germline gives CDR1 KGHDR, CDR2 SFDVKD. Trimming took 8 bases from V and 1 from J, leaving 16 bases between them. The CDR3 loop spans 15 amino acids. Here the CDR3 DNA reads TGTGCCACCACTGTATTGGGCAGATCGAACACTGAAGCTTTCTTT. As protein: CATTVLGRSNTEAFF.

This clonotype was counted only a few times. This chain uses TRBV2 with TRBJ2-1, with D tentatively TRBD2 (5 bases). The CDR3 runs to 15 residues. Germline V CDR1 and CDR2: SNHLY, FYNNEI. The V end lost 1 base, the J end lost 3 bases, and 10 bases lay between the germline ends. CDR3 region: CASSEGTRRYNEQFF. CDR3 sequence (DNA): TGTGCCAGCAGTGAAGGGACTCGGCGCTACAATGAGCAGTTCTTC.

This clonotype was seen only a few times. The genes are TRBV12-3 or TRBV12-4 and TRBJ1-2; 8 bases map to TRBD1. V was clipped by 4 bases and J by 5 bases; unmatched bases: 9. This CDR3 comprises 15 residues. The CDR3 DNA is TGTGCCAGCAGTTCTCACTGGACAGGGCGGTATGGCTACACCTTC. Translation: CASSSHWTGRYGYTF.

The chain links TRBV20-1 to TRBJ1-1; 7 bases agree with TRBD1. J lost 4 bases, V lost 6 bases, and 5 bases had no gene match. Germline V lookup: CDR1 DFQATT, CDR2 SNEGSKA (reference sequence). This CDR3 contains 12 residues. DNA of the CDR3: TGCAGTGCAGGGGGCCGGGGCACTGAAGCTTTCTTT. It specifies CSAGGRGTEAFF.

This clonotype was recorded at least ten times. V usage is TRBV18 and J usage is TRBJ2-5; TRBD1 aligns across 7 bases. V lost 6 bases to trimming and J lost 4 bases; unmatched junction nucleotides: 8. Looked up from germline, CDR1 is KGHSH and CDR2 is LQKENI. This CDR3 is 14 amino acids long. The CDR3 region has the DNA TGTGCCAGCTCGTTCAGACAGGGTGGAGAGACCCAGTACTTC. It codes for CASSFRQGGETQYF.

This clonotype showed up just a few times. The chain employs TRBV7-3 and TRBJ2-2; TRBD1 is a possible D gene (5 bases). CDR1 is SGHTA, CDR2 FQGTGA, per germline. V was pared by 2 bases and J by 4 bases, with 8 bases between. CDR3 length: 14 residues. For the CDR3, the DNA is TGTGCCAGCAGCTTACTAGGGGTCACCGGGGAGCTGTTTTTT. Its protein is CASSLLGVTGELFF. Based on the CDR3 plus reference TRBV7-3 and TRBJ2-2, the full variable domain is GAGVSQTPSNKVTEKGKYVELRCDPISGHTALYWYRQSLGQGPEFLIYFQGTGAADDSGLPNDRFFAVRPEGSVSTLKIQRTERGDSAVYLCASSLLGVTGELFFGEGSRLTVL.

This clonotype was picked up many times. The rearrangement joins TRBV6-2 or TRBV6-3 to TRBJ1-5; weak D call: TRBD1 (5 bases). This CDR3 comprises 14 residues. The V end was cut by 6 bases, the J end by 3 bases, with 12 bases between. Germline V lookup: CDR1 MNHEY, CDR2 SVGEGT. The CDR3 spells CASSVRGSNQPQHF. The CDR3 DNA follows: TGTGCCAGCAGCGTGAGGGGATCCAATCAGCCCCAGCATTTT.

This clonotype has ten or more counts. V usage is TRBV7-6 and J usage is TRBJ1-3; no reliable D call. V lost 1 base, J lost 0 bases, and 7 bases lay in between. Per the germline V gene, CDR1 is SGHVS and CDR2 is FNYEAQ. The CDR3 consists of 15 residues. The CDR3 protein is CASSLGLNSGNTIYF. CDR3 nucleotide sequence: TGTGCCAGCAGCTTAGGTTTGAACTCTGGAAACACCATATATTTT.

This clonotype was detected ten times or more. The gene calls are TRBV29-1 and TRBJ2-3, with no clear D. CDR3 length: 13 amino acids. Trimming removed 1 base from V and 2 bases from J, with 7 bases in between. Germline CDR1 reads SQVTM; CDR2 reads ANQGSEA. CDR3 DNA sequence: TGCAGCGTTGAAGGGCGAACCACAGATACGCAGTATTTT. The encoded protein is CSVEGRTTDTQYF.

This clonotype was observed a handful of times. This chain joins TRBV20-1 and TRBJ1-6; 8 nucleotides agree with TRBD1. This CDR3 spans 15 amino acids. V trimming: 5 bases; J trimming: 3 bases; junction bases outside the gene matches: 6. The germline CDR1 and CDR2 sequences are DFQATT and SNEGSKA (reference sequence). The CDR3 coding sequence is TGCAGTGCTGCCGACAGGGGAAGCTATAATTCACCCCTCCACTTT. Amino acids: CSAADRGSYNSPLHF.